The 9 T cell receptor beta chains listed next were all sequenced from one sample in a study of T cell responses to AZD1222 COVID-19 vaccine. The assay was immunoSEQ multiplex PCR, and TCRdb's table has in-frame clones only and misses some. The sample consists of 130,000 or so clones, around 89% of them appearing once. The sequencing here drew on peripheral blood, taken 28 days after the second AZD1222 dose. The receptor set was obtained from an adult who received the AZD1222 COVID-19 vaccine.

The J gene is TRBJ1-5, the V gene TRBV2; TRBD1 matches at 8 bases. Germline V gives CDR1 SNHLY, CDR2 FYNNEI. The CDR3 is 12 residues long. The V and J ends lost 7 bases and 8 bases, in that order; junction bases with no gene match: 4. Here the CDR3 DNA reads TGTGCCAGCAAAGACAGGGGTGAGCCCCAGCATTTT. Translated, it gives CASKDRGEPQHF.

The gene calls are TRBV7-2 and TRBJ1-2; 8 bases align to TRBD1. The junction had 2 bases not matched to a gene; V was cut back by 5 bases and J by 0 bases. Germline V gene data show CDR1 as SGHTA and CDR2 as FQGNSA. CDR3 length: 14 residues. Here the CDR3 reads CASSGQGANYGYTF. Here the CDR3 DNA reads TGTGCCAGCAGCGGACAGGGAGCTAACTATGGCTACACCTTC.

The chain is built from TRBV19 and TRBJ1-2; D ambiguous. Trimming cost V 5 bases and J 0 bases, with 10 bases left between them. Germline assignment: CDR1 LNHDA and CDR2 SQIVND (reference sequence). This CDR3 spans 14 amino acids. The CDR3 DNA sequence: TGTGCCAGTAGTCGAGGTTACTCTAACTATGGCTACACCTTC. It yields the protein CASSRGYSNYGYTF.

V gene TRBV10-3 combines with J gene TRBJ1-1; TRBD1 is a possible D gene (5 bases). Germline V gene lookup returns CDR1 ENHRY and CDR2 SYGVKD. The CDR3 consists of 13 residues. Trimming removed 7 bases at V and 2 bases at J, with 11 bases between. The CDR3: CAINVGQNTEAFF. CDR3 in DNA: TGTGCCATCAACGTAGGACAAAACACTGAAGCTTTCTTT.

The CDR3 spells CASILTGSSGRQPQHF. The DNA of the CDR3 is TGTGCCAGTATTCTGACAGGGTCTTCCGGACGTCAGCCCCAGCATTTT. The genes are TRBV19 and TRBJ1-5; the match to TRBD1 covers 7 bases. The junction had 15 bases not matched to a gene; V was cut back by 7 bases and J by 6 bases. The CDR3 covers 16 residues. Germline CDR1 reads LNHDA; CDR2 reads SQIVND (reference sequence).

The chain is built from TRBV27 and TRBJ1-4, with 8 bases aligning to TRBD1. V lost 5 bases to trimming and J lost 8 bases; unmatched junction nucleotides: 4. Germline CDR1 MNHEY, CDR2 SMNVEV (reference sequence). This CDR3 spans 13 amino acids. CDR3 protein: CASSGRTGEKLFF. The CDR3, as DNA: TGTGCCAGCAGTGGTAGGACAGGGGAAAAACTGTTTTTT.

The chain couples TRBV19 to TRBJ1-1; D uncertain. The germline gives CDR1 LNHDA, CDR2 SQIVND (reference sequence). CDR3 length: 11 residues. Trimming stripped 5 bases from V and 4 bases from J, with 5 bases between. CDR3 sequence: CASSFGTEAFF. In DNA, the CDR3 is TGTGCCAGTAGTTTCGGCACTGAAGCTTTCTTT.

The gene calls are TRBV7-2 and TRBJ2-1; TRBD2 is a possible D gene (6 bases). Trimming pared 1 base from V and 11 bases from J, leaving 15 bases between. Per germline, CDR1 SGHTA and CDR2 FQGNSA. The length of the CDR3 is 14 residues. The CDR3 here is CASSLVAASDQQFF. The CDR3 nucleotides are TGTGCCAGCAGCTTAGTAGCGGCGTCGGATCAGCAGTTCTTC.

The table lists this clone with a few counts. V is TRBV6-5 and J is TRBJ2-1; a weak D match, TRBD2 (6 bases). This CDR3 has 16 amino acids. V was pared by 2 bases and J by 1 base, with 12 bases between. The germline gives CDR1 MNHEY, CDR2 SVGAGI. The DNA for the CDR3 is TGTGCCAGCAGTTACAGGGCTAGCGATTCCTACAATGAGCAGTTCTTC. It is translated as CASSYRASDSYNEQFF.